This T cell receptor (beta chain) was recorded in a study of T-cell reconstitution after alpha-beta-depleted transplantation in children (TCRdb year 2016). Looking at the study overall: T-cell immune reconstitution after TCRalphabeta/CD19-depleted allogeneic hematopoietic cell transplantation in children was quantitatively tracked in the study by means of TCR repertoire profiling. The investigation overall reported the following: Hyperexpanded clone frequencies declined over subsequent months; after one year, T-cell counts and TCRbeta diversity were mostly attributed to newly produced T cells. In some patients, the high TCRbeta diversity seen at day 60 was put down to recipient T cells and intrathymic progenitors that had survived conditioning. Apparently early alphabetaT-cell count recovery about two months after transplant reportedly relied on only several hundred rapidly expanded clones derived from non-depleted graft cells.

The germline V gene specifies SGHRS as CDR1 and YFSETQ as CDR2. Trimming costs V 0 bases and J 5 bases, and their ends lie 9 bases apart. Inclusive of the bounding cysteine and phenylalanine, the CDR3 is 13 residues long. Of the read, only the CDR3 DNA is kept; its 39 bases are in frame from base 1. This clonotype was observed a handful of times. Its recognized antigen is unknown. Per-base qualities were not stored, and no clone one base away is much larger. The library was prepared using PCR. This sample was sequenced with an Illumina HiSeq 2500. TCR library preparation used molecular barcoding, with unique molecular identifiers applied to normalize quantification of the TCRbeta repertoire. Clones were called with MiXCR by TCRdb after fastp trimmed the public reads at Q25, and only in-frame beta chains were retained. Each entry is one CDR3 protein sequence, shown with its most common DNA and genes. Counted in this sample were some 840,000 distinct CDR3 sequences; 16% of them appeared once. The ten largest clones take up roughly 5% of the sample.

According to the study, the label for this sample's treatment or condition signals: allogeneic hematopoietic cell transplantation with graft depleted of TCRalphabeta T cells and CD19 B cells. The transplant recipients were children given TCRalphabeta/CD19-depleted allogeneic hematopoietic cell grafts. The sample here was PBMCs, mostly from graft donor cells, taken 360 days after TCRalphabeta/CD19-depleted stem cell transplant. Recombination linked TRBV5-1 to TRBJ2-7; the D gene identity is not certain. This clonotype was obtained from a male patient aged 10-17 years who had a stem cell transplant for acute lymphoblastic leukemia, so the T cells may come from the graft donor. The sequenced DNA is TGCGCCAGCAGCTTGGACAGTAGGCACGAGCAGTACTTC. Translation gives CASSLDSRHEQYF.